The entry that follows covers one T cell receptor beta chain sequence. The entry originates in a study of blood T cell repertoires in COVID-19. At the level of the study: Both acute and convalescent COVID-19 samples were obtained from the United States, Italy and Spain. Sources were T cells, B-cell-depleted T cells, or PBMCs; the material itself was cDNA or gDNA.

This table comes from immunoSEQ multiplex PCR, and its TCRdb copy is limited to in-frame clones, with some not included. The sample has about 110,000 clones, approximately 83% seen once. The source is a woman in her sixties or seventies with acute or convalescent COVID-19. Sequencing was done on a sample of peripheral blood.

The DNA for the CDR3 is TGTGCCAGCAGCTTAACGAGAGCTTTAGGGGAGGGTGGCTACACCTTC. Translating gives CASSLTRALGEGGYTF. The rearrangement joins TRBV7-3 to TRBJ1-2, with TRBD1 as a possible D gene (5 bases). The CDR3 sequence is 16 residues long. Trimming stripped 0 bases from V and 7 bases from J, with 18 bases between. Germline CDR1 SGHTA, CDR2 FQGTGA.